This T cell receptor (beta chain) is from a study of shared clonotypes between healthy human individuals. General study results and limits: A limitation of the genetic and exposure-history diversity represented arose from few donors. Some naive CD4 clonotypes, around 5%, turned up in common across several donors.

As regards this clone: Its antigen is undetermined.

The CDR3 runs to 15 residues. Germline trimming cut 3 bases from V and 4 bases from J; bases unmatched to any gene: 5. The germline V gene encodes CDR1 MNHNS and CDR2 SASEGT. TCRdb's copy holds only in-frame clones and misses some; the assay was immunoSEQ multiplex PCR. The sample lists more than 400,000 clones, around 96% seen once, with approximately 0.06% in the top ten. This chain links TRBV6-1 with TRBJ2-3, with 9 bases matching TRBD1. The receptor was derived from a woman aged 30 to 39 in good health. The sequenced material came from naive CD4+ T cells sorted from blood. This sample's subset: CD45RA+ positively selected. This chain's CDR3 is CASSENTGGADTQYF. DNA of the CDR3: TGTGCCAGCAGTGAGAACACAGGGGGCGCAGATACGCAGTATTTT.